The clone carrying this T cell receptor (beta chain) was seen a handful of times. As yet, its antigen is unknown. This sample is part of a study of radiotherapy plus CTLA-4 blockade in lung cancer. Overall study findings and caveats: The authors reported that early blood T cell clone dynamics, with interferon-beta, best predicted response.

This CDR3 is built from 11 residues. CDR1 and CDR2 (germline): LNHDA, SQIVND (reference sequence). Trimming cost V 3 bases and J 7 bases, with 6 bases left between them. Generated by immunoSEQ multiplex PCR, the TCRdb table keeps only in-frame clones and is missing some. The sample holds some 30,000 clones, about 69% seen once. The study gave focal radiation plus ipilimumab CTLA-4 blockade to patients with chemo-refractory metastatic non-small-cell lung cancer. The source of this sequence is a human donor with non-small cell lung cancer that progressed on radiotherapy plus ipilimumab. Sequenced material: peripheral blood, taken from a patient treated with radiotherapy plus ipilimumab. The chain recombines TRBV19 with TRBJ1-1; D uncertain. The CDR3 loop reads CASSIAGEAFF. The CDR3 DNA reads as TGTGCCAGTAGTATTGCGGGTGAAGCTTTCTTT.